These T cell receptor beta chains were read from a single sample in a study of vaccination effects on CD4 cells after COVID-19. For these TCRs, the target antigens are not known. This table comes from immunoSEQ multiplex PCR, and its TCRdb copy is limited to in-frame clones, with some not included. This repertoire shows 30,000 to 40,000 clones, under 75% found once; its top ten account for roughly 12%. Sequencing used CD4+ T cells from PBMCs cultured with HCoV-229E spike peptides, obtained after COVID-19 vaccination. The receptors shown here come from a human donor who received a COVID-19 vaccine. CDR3s include the opening cysteine and the closing phenylalanine or tryptophan. Each record gives: J gene, clone size, V gene, D gene, CDR3 DNA, CDR3 protein. A D gene is named only where the DNA matches it firmly. Clone size, where shown, is once, few, many, or a class for clones that have expanded.

TRBJ2-7	-	TRBV2	TRBD1	TGTGCCAGCAGATCCGGGACAGGCAGTTCCGAGCAGTACTTC	CASRSGTGSSEQYF
TRBJ1-5	-	TRBV30	-	TGTGCCTGGAGCGGGGGATCGGGGCTAAGTTATAGCAATCAGCCCCAGCATTTT	CAWSGGSGLSYSNQPQHF
TRBJ2-3	-	TRBV7-2	TRBD2	TGTGCCAGCAGCTTAGGACTAGCGGAGAAAGATACGCAGTATTTT	CASSLGLAEKDTQYF
TRBJ1-4	-	TRBV7-7	-	TGTGCCAGCAGCTTAGGAGGGACAACTAATGAAAAACTGTTTTTT	CASSLGGTTNEKLFF
TRBJ1-6	few	TRBV5-4	TRBD1	TGTGCCAGCAGCTCGGACCTGGACAGGGGGACAACCTATAATTCACCCCTCCACTTT	CASSSDLDRGTTYNSPLHF
TRBJ1-3	-	TRBV5-6	-	TGTGCCAGCAGCTTCTGGAACTCTGGAAACACCATATATTTT	CASSFWNSGNTIYF
TRBJ2-1	-	TRBV5-1	-	TGCGCCAGCAGCGGGGGGACTTACTCCTACAATGAGCAGTTCTTC	CASSGGTYSYNEQFF
TRBJ1-4	-	TRBV4-1	-	TGCGCCAGCAGCCTAGCAGGACAGATTAATGAAAAACTGTTTTTT	CASSLAGQINEKLFF
TRBJ1-2	-	TRBV5-6	-	TGTGCCAGCAGCCCGGAAGAGATCTATGGCTACACCTTC	CASSPEEIYGYTF
TRBJ1-2	few	TRBV5-1	-	TGCGCCAGCAGCTCCGCGGGGGGTGACGGCTACACCTTC	CASSSAGGDGYTF
TRBJ2-1	-	TRBV7-8	-	TGTGCCAGCAGCGGGGGGGCCCTACACAATGAGCAGTTCTTC	CASSGGALHNEQFF
TRBJ1-2	once	TRBV30	TRBD1	TGTGCCTGGAGGCCCAGGGGGAGGGTCGGTGGGATTAACTATGGCTACACCTTC	CAWRPRGRVGGINYGYTF
TRBJ1-1	-	TRBV5-1	-	TGCGCCAGCAGCGTAGGGGAGTTTGTCACTGAAGCTTTCTTT	CASSVGEFVTEAFF